This TCR beta chain was obtained from a study of OX40 agonist ivuxolimab in advanced cancers. Study in general: Patients got intravenous ivuxolimab at 0.01 to 10 mg/kg every 2 weeks. Dose-escalation subjects each had hepatocellular carcinoma, melanoma, renal cell or head and neck cancer.

As regards this clone: What it recognizes is unknown.

TCRdb's table, derived via immunoSEQ multiplex PCR, lists solely in-frame clones and lacks some. The sample carries 52,000 or so clones, approximately 93% recorded once. Study outcomes and limitations: Average numbers of expanded clones were greater in CD8+ T cells than in CD4+. Not determined was the antigen specificity of the expanded peripheral T cells.

Germline V lookup: CDR1 MNHNS, CDR2 SASEGT. V shed 1 base, J shed 1 base, and the junction held 6 bases outside the gene matches. The CDR3 spans 16 residues. The chain combines TRBV6-1 with TRBJ1-1, with 7 bases identical to TRBD1. The clonotype comes from an adult with an advanced solid tumor such as melanoma, head and neck, liver or kidney cancer. The sequencing here drew on CD4+ or CD8+ T cells sorted from blood, taken in a trial of the OX40 agonist ivuxolimab. The CDR3 nucleotides are TGTGCCAGCAGTGAAGTTCCCCGGACAGGGAACACTGAAGCTTTCTTT. Translation gives CASSEVPRTGNTEAFF.